A single sample is the source of the 6 T cell receptor beta chains below, sequenced in a study of cytotoxic CD8 clonotypes in ibrutinib-treated CLL. Assay: immunoSEQ multiplex PCR; the TCRdb copy retains only in-frame clones and omits some. The sample carries 330,000 or so clones, 67% recorded once. This specimen was PBMCs, taken after 36 months of ibrutinib treatment. The origin of the receptors is a human donor with chronic lymphocytic leukemia.

V and J are TRBV29-1 and TRBJ1-2, with 7 bases matching TRBD1. The CDR3 runs to 15 residues. From germline, CDR1 is SQVTM and CDR2 ANQGSEA. V lost 3 bases and J lost 3; bases outside the gene matches: 10. DNA for the CDR3: TGCAGCGTTGAGAATAGGGGCGGACAGGACTATGGCTACACCTTC. This translates into CSVENRGGQDYGYTF.

This chain connects TRBV7-6 to TRBJ2-7; D not resolved. Looked up from germline, CDR1 is SGHVS and CDR2 is FNYEAQ. The CDR3 totals 14 residues. The germline V and J ends were trimmed by 0 bases and 5 bases, with 11 bases remaining between them. CDR3 bases: TGTGCCAGCAGCTTAGCTGGGGTCGGTAACGAGCAGTACTTC. Its translation: CASSLAGVGNEQYF. Full variable domain (rest looked up from reference TRBV7-6 and TRBJ2-7): GAGVSQSPRYKVTKRGQDVALRCDPISGHVSLYWYRQALGQGPEFLTYFNYEAQQDKSGLPNDRFSAERPEGSISTLTIQRTEQRDSAMYRCASSLAGVGNEQYFGPGTRLTVT.

This CDR3 is CASSLGSIPYEQYF. The CDR3 nucleotides read TGTGCCAGCAGCTTAGGCAGCATACCCTACGAGCAGTACTTC. The chain couples TRBV11-2 to TRBJ2-7; D gene uncertain. Germline V gene data show CDR1 as SGHAT and CDR2 as FQNNGV. The CDR3 sequence is 14 residues long. Trimming removed 1 base from V and 2 bases from J, with 9 bases in between.

On this clone: Compared with germline, one end of the junction differs, possibly owing to a read error. The chain employs TRBV2 and TRBJ1-2, with D possibly matching TRBD1 (5 bases). Germline loops: CDR1 SNHLY, CDR2 FYNNEI. The CDR3 is 15 residues long. This CDR3 reads CASSEGNQGNYGYTF. For the CDR3, the DNA is TGTGCCAGCAGCGAAGGTAACCAGGGTAACTATGGCTACACCTTC.

With regard to this clone: At one end the junction does not follow the germline gene, possibly because of a read error. V gene TRBV19 combines with J gene TRBJ1-5; D uncertain. Germline CDR1 and CDR2: LNHDA and SQIVND (reference sequence). There are 13 residues in the CDR3. This CDR3 is CASSIDGRQPQHF. The CDR3 region has the DNA TGTGCCAGTAGCATAGACGGTAGGCAGCCCCAGCATTTT.

This clone was observed a few times. This chain links TRBV6-1 with TRBJ2-3; tentative D call: TRBD1 (5 bases). This CDR3 is built from 14 residues. Trimming took off 3 bases at V and 3 bases at J, with 10 bases between the two ends. CDR1 MNHNS and CDR2 SASEGT come from the germline V gene. The CDR3 here is CASSEQGSTDTQYF. The DNA for the CDR3 is TGTGCCAGCAGTGAGCAGGGCAGTACAGATACGCAGTATTTT.